This is a list of T cell receptor beta chains from one sample in a study of blood T cells in healthy people across ages. TCRdb analysed the 5' RACE reads with MiXCR anew, one entry per CDR3 protein. The table has 1.6 million or so distinct CDR3 sequences, roughly 30% seen once; the top ten hold about 11%. Specimen: blood. Source of these receptors: a woman aged 30 to 39 in good health. Both conserved end residues are part of each CDR3. A D gene is named only where the DNA matches it firmly. Where a row states a size, it is once, few, many or the class of an expanded clone; other rows omit it.

J gene: TRBJ2-3; V gene: TRBV7-6; clone size: few; D gene: -; CDR3 protein: CASSLESMSTDTQYF; CDR3 DNA: TGTGCCAGCAGCTTAGAGTCTATGAGCACAGATACGCAGTATTTT
J gene: TRBJ1-5; V gene: TRBV6-5; clone size: many; D gene: -; CDR3 protein: CASRGGGNQPQHF; CDR3 DNA: TGTGCCAGCAGGGGGGGGGGCAATCAGCCCCAGCATTTT
J gene: TRBJ2-7; V gene: TRBV14; clone size: few; D gene: TRBD2; CDR3 protein: CASSSTSGSLYEQYF; CDR3 DNA: TGTGCCAGCAGTTCTACTAGCGGGAGTTTATACGAGCAGTACTTC
J gene: TRBJ2-3; V gene: TRBV5-4; clone size: few; D gene: TRBD1; CDR3 protein: CASNPQQGASTDTQYF; CDR3 DNA: TGTGCCAGCAACCCCCAACAGGGGGCAAGCACAGATACGCAGTATTTT
J gene: TRBJ2-1; V gene: TRBV4-1; clone size: -; D gene: -; CDR3 protein: CASSQEPGLQETQFF; CDR3 DNA: TGCGCCAGCAGCCAAGAACCCGGACTCCAAGAGACCCAGTTCTTC
J gene: TRBJ2-5; V gene: TRBV5-1; clone size: -; D gene: TRBD1; CDR3 protein: CASSRGTGVTETQYF; CDR3 DNA: TGCGCCAGCAGCCGAGGGACAGGGGTAACAGAGACCCAGTACTTC
J gene: TRBJ2-7; V gene: TRBV20-1; clone size: many; D gene: -; CDR3 protein: CSAFPRYEQYF; CDR3 DNA: TGCAGTGCCTTTCCAAGGTACGAGCAGTACTTC
J gene: TRBJ1-1; V gene: TRBV12-3/TRBV12-4; clone size: few; D gene: -; CDR3 protein: CASSYGAGALSTEAFF; CDR3 DNA: TGTGCCAGCAGTTACGGCGCGGGGGCCCTAAGCACTGAAGCTTTCTTT
J gene: TRBJ2-3; V gene: TRBV9; clone size: -; D gene: -; CDR3 protein: CASSVLVAEGTDTQYF; CDR3 DNA: TGTGCCAGCAGCGTTTTAGTGGCGGAGGGCACAGATACGCAGTATTTT
J gene: TRBJ2-1; V gene: TRBV20-1; clone size: -; D gene: TRBD2; CDR3 protein: CSARDLSGRENYNEQFF; CDR3 DNA: TGCAGTGCTAGGGATCTCAGCGGGAGAGAGAACTACAATGAGCAGTTCTTC
J gene: TRBJ2-4; V gene: TRBV20-1; clone size: -; D gene: -; CDR3 protein: CSARDVEDYLAKNIQYF; CDR3 DNA: TGCAGTGCTAGAGATGTGGAGGACTACTTAGCCAAAAACATTCAGTACTTC
J gene: TRBJ1-2; V gene: TRBV13; clone size: few; D gene: -; CDR3 protein: CASSSTEENYGYTF; CDR3 DNA: TGTGCCAGCAGCTCTACAGAGGAGAACTATGGCTACACCTTC
J gene: TRBJ2-7; V gene: TRBV25-1; clone size: few; D gene: -; CDR3 protein: CASSGVSGSYEQYF; CDR3 DNA: TGTGCCAGCAGTGGAGTATCAGGGTCTTACGAGCAGTACTTC
J gene: TRBJ1-1; V gene: TRBV2; clone size: -; D gene: -; CDR3 protein: CASSGVPMGGITEAFF; CDR3 DNA: TGTGCCAGCAGTGGGGTACCGATGGGGGGAATAACTGAAGCTTTCTTT
J gene: TRBJ2-7; V gene: TRBV5-1; clone size: -; D gene: -; CDR3 protein: CASSPTTRRDEQYF; CDR3 DNA: TGCGCCAGCAGCCCGACGACCCGGCGGGACGAGCAGTACTTC